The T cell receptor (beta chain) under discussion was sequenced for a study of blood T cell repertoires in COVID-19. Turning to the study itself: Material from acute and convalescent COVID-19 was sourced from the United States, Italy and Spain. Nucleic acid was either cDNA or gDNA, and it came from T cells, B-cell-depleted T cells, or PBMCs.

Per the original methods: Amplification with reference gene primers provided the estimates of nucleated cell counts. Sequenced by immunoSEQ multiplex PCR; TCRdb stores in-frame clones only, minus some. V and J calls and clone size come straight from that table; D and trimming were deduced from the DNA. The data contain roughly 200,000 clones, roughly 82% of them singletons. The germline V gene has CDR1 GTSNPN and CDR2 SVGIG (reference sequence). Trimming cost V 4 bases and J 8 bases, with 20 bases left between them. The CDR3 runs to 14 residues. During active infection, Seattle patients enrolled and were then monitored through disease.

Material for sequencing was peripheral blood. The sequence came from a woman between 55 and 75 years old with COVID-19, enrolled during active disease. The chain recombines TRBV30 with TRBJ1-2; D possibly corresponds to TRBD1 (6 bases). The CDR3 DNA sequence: TGTGCCTGGACGACGGAGTACAGGGAAGACGGCTACACCTTC. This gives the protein CAWTTEYREDGYTF.